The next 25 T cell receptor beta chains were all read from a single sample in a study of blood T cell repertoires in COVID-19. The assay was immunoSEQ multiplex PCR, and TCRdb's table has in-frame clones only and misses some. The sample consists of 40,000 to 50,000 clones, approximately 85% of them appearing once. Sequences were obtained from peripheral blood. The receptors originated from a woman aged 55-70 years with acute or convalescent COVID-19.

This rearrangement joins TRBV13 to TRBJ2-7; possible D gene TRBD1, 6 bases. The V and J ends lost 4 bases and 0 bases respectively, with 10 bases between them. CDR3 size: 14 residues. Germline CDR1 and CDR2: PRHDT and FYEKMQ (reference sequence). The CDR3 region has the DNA TGTGCCAGCAGCTACCACAGGGACTCCTACGAGCAGTACTTC. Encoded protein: CASSYHRDSYEQYF.

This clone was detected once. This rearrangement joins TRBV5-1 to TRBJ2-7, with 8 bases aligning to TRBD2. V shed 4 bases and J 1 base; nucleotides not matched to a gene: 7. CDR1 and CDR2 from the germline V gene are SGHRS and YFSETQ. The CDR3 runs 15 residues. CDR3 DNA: TGCGCCAGCAGCCGGACTAGCTTTCCTTCCTACGAGCAGTACTTC. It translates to CASSRTSFPSYEQYF.

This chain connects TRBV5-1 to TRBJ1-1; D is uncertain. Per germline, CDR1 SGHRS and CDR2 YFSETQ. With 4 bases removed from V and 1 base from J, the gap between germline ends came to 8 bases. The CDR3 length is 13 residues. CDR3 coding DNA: TGCGCCAGCAGCCGGCAGGAGAACACTGAAGCTTTCTTT. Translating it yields CASSRQENTEAFF.

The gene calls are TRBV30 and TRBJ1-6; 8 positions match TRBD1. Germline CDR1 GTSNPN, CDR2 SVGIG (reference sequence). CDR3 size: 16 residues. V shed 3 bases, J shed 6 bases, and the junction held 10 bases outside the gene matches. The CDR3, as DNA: TGTGCCTGGAGGCAGAGGACAGGGCGAATTAATTCACCCCTCCACTTT. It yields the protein CAWRQRTGRINSPLHF. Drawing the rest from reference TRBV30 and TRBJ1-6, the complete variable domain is SQTIHQWPATLVQPVGSPLSLECTVEGTSNPNLYWYRQAAGRGLQLLFYSVGIGQISSEVPQNLSASRPQDRQFILSSKKLLLSDSGFYLCAWRQRTGRINSPLHFGNGTRLTVT.

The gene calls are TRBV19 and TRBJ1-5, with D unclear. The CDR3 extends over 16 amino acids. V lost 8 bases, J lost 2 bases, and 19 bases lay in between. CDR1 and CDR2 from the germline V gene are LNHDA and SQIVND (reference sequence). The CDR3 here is CASGWGGRRGNQPQHF. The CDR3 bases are TGTGCCAGTGGATGGGGTGGCCGGCGGGGCAATCAGCCCCAGCATTTT.

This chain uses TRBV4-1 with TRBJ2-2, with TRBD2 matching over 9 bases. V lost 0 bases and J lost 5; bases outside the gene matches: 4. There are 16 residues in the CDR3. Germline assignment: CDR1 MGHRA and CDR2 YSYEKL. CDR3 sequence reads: CASSQDRGLATGELFF. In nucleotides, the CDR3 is TGCGCCAGCAGCCAAGATCGGGGACTAGCTACCGGGGAGCTGTTTTTT.

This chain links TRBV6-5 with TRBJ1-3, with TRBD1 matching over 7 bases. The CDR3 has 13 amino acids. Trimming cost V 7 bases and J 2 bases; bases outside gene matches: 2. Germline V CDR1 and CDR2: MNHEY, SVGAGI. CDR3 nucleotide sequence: TGTGCCAGCAATCAGGGGGCTGGAAACACCATATATTTT. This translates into CASNQGAGNTIYF.

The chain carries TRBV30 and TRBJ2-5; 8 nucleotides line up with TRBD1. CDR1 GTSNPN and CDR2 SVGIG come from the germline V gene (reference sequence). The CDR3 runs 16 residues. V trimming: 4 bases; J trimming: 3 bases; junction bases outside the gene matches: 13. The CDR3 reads CAWNTGWTGTEETQYF. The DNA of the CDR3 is TGTGCCTGGAACACGGGTTGGACAGGGACGGAAGAGACCCAGTACTTC. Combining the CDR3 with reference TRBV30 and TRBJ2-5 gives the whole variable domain SQTIHQWPATLVQPVGSPLSLECTVEGTSNPNLYWYRQAAGRGLQLLFYSVGIGQISSEVPQNLSASRPQDRQFILSSKKLLLSDSGFYLCAWNTGWTGTEETQYFGPGTRLLVL.

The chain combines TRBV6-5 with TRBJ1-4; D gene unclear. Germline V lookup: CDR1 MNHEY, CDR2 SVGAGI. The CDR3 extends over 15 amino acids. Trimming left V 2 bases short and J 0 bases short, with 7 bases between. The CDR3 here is CASSYGEATNEKLFF. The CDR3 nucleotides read TGTGCCAGCAGTTACGGAGAAGCAACTAATGAAAAACTGTTTTTT.

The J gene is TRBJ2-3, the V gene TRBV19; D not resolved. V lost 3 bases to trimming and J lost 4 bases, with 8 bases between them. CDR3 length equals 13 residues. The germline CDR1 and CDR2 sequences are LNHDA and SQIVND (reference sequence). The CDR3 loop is CASSMSRSDTQYF. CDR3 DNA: TGTGCCAGTAGTATGTCCAGGTCAGATACGCAGTATTTT.

CDR3: CTSSQSGGGVQPQHF. Here the CDR3 DNA reads TGCACCAGCAGCCAATCAGGAGGGGGCGTTCAGCCCCAGCATTTT. The chain links TRBV1 to TRBJ1-5; whether TRBD1, the table's D call, matches the DNA was not checked. TRBV1 constitutes a pseudogene. This CDR3 spans 15 amino acids.

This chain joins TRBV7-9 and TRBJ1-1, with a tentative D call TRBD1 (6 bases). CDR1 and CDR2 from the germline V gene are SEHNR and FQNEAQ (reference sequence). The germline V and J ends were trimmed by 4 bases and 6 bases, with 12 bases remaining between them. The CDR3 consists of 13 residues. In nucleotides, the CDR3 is TGTGCCAGCAGCTCAAACAGGGACCCTGAAGCTTTCTTT. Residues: CASSSNRDPEAFF.

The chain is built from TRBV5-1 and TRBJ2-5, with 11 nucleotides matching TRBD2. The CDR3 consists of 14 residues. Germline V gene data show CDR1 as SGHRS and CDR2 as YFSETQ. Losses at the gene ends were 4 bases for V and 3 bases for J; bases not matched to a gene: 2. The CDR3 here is CASSGGLAEETQYF. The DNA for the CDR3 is TGCGCCAGCAGCGGGGGACTAGCGGAAGAGACCCAGTACTTC.

The CDR3 reads CASSAGTGARSPLHF. CDR3 coding DNA: TGTGCCAGCAGTGCTGGGACAGGGGCACGCTCACCCCTCCACTTT. V usage is TRBV27 and J usage is TRBJ1-6; 10 bases line up with TRBD1. After removal of 5 bases from V and 10 bases from J, the junction contained 8 bases not matched to a gene. CDR3 length equals 15 residues. Germline CDR1 is MNHEY and CDR2 is SMNVEV (reference sequence).

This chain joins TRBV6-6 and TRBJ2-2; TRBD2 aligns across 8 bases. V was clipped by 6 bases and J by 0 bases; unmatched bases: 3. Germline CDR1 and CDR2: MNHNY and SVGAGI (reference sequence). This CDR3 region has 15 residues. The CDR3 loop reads CASSKTSANTGELFF. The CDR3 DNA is TGTGCCAGCAGCAAGACTAGCGCGAACACCGGGGAGCTGTTTTTT.

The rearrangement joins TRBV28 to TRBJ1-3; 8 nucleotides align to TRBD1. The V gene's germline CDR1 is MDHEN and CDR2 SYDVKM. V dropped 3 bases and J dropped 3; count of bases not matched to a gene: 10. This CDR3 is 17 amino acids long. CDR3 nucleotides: TGTGCCAGCAGTTTTGTGTACAGGGGGATGGATGGAAACACCATATATTTT. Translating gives CASSFVYRGMDGNTIYF.

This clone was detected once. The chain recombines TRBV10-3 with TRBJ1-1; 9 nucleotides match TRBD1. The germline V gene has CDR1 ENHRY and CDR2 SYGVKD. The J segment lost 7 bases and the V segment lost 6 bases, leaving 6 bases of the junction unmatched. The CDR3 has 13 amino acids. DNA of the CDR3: TGTGCCATCAGACAGGGGGCGGGAGGTGAAGCTTTCTTT. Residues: CAIRQGAGGEAFF.

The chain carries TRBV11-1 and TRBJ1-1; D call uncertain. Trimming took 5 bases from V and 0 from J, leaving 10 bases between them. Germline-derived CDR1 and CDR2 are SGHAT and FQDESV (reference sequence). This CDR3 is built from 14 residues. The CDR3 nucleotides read TGTGCCAGCAGCCGCAAGGAGTTGAACACTGAAGCTTTCTTT. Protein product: CASSRKELNTEAFF.

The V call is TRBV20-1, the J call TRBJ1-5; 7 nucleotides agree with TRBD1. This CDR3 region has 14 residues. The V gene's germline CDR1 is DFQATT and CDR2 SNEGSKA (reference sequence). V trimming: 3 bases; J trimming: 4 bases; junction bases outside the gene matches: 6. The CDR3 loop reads CSASQRGRNQPQHF. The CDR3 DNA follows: TGCAGTGCTAGTCAGAGGGGGCGGAATCAGCCCCAGCATTTT.

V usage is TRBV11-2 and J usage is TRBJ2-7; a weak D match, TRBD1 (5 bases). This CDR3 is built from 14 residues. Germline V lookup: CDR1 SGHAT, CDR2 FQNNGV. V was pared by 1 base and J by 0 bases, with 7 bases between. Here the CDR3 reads CASSLVQVSYEQYF. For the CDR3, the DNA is TGTGCCAGCAGCTTAGTACAGGTCTCCTACGAGCAGTACTTC.

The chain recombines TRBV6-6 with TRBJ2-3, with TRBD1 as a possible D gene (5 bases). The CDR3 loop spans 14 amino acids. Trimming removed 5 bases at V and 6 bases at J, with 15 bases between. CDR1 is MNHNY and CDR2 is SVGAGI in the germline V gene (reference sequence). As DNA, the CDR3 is TGTGCCAGCAGTCAAACGACTGGACACGATACGCAGTATTTT. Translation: CASSQTTGHDTQYF.

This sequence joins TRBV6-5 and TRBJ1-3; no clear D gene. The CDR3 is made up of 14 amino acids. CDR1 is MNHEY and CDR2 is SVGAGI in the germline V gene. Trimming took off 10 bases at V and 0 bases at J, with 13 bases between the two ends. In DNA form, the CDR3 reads TGTGCCACCCTCCGAGATCCCTCTGGAAACACCATATATTTT. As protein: CATLRDPSGNTIYF.

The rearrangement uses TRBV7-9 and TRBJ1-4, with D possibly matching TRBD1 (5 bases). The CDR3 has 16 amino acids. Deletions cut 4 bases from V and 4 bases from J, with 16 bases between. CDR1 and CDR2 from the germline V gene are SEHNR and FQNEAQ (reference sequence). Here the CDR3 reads CASSSSKTGVNEKLFF. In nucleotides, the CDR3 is TGTGCCAGCAGCTCAAGCAAAACGGGGGTTAATGAAAAACTGTTTTTT.

The CDR3 region is CATQREGTSTDTQYF. The CDR3 DNA sequence: TGTGCCACCCAAAGGGAGGGAACGAGCACAGATACGCAGTATTTT. This chain joins TRBV6-5 and TRBJ2-3; TRBD2 agrees at 7 bases. This CDR3 contains 15 residues. Unmatched junction bases numbered 10, after V lost 10 bases and J lost 0 bases. Germline values: CDR1 MNHEY, CDR2 SVGAGI.

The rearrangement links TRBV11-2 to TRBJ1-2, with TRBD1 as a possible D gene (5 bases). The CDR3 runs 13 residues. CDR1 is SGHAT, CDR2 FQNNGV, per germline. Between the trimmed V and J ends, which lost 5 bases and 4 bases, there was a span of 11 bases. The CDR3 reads CASSPDRPYGYTF. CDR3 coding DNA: TGTGCCAGCAGCCCCGACAGACCCTATGGCTACACCTTC. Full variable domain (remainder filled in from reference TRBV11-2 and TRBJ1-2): EAGVAQSPRYKIIEKRQSVAFWCNPISGHATLYWYQQILGQGPKLLIQFQNNGVVDDSQLPKDRFSAERLKGVDSTLKIQPAKLEDSAVYLCASSPDRPYGYTFGSGTRLTVV.